This T cell receptor beta chain was captured in a study of blood T cells in healthy people across ages (dated by TCRdb to the mid-2010s). General notes on the study: In model experiments, template switching captured roughly one uniquely barcoded TCR beta cDNA molecule for every two T cells. To track age-related changes in TCR beta repertoire diversity, the study relied on deep sequencing normalized with unique cDNA molecular identifiers. Donors were grouped into four age groups: young (average approximately 16 years), middle-aged (over 35), aged (approximately 58) and long-lived (less than 85). The study analyzed two additional independent replicas of 1 million unique cDNA reads from the same blood draw for two donors, one aged 18 to 29 and one aged 80 or older. General study outcomes and caveats: Observed TCR beta diversity correlated strongly with the percentage of naive T cells measured by flow cytometry. Total diversity estimates from one million sequenced T cells were considered lower bounds and underestimates. Observed TCR beta diversity per million T cells fell roughly linearly with age, and a significant reduction was already apparent by age roughly 40. Donor CMV infection status was unknown, potentially confounding age-related changes in expanded clonotypes. Conclusive comparison of naive and antigen-experienced compartments was prevented by the profiling of bulk unsorted PBMCs. Compared with the aged group, more naive CD4+ T cells, fewer expanded clones and increased TCR diversity were shown by the long-lived group, suggesting age selection.

A few counts support this clonotype. Its antigen is currently not known. Base qualities are not provided; no much larger clone lies one nucleotide away. The library was built by means of 5' RACE. The instrument given in TCRdb is Illumina HiSeq 2500. A second 7 to 11 cycle PCR used a sample-barcoded 5' primer and a J-beta primer mix. A template-switch 5' adaptor carrying 12 random nucleotides introduced a unique molecular identifier onto each TCR beta cDNA molecule. Each sample yielded at least 3 million CDR3-containing paired-end reads. First-strand cDNA synthesis was performed from all RNA using the Mint cDNA synthesis kit, with priming by a TRBC-specific oligonucleotide. After uracil-DNA glycosylase treatment, a first 18-cycle PCR used universal primers M1SS and BC2_uni_R on all cDNA. Turning to the authors' computational methods: Normalization of each sample was performed by random selection of 1 million high-quality reads, each carrying a distinct molecular identifier. Reads sharing molecular identifiers were discarded rather than binned into consensus sequences. MiTCR, run with a Q25 quality threshold and the strictest error-elimination algorithm, handled CDR3 identification, clonotype clustering and error correction. A nonparametric unseen species model with Euler transformation was used to estimate lower-bound total TCR beta diversity. TCRdb reanalyzed the raw reads on its own, using fastp at Q25 for trimming and MiXCR for clone calling, and kept in-frame beta chains. Under each unique CDR3 protein, matching rows form one entry showing the most common genes and DNA. TCRdb, not the authors, supplied the V and J calls. The sample records over 750,000 distinct CDR3 sequences, 20% to 30% of which are singletons. Together, the top ten hold under 10% of the sample.

The roughly 39 donors, aged about 6 to 100 years, were systemically healthy Caucasian individuals from Russia. Roughly 10 milliliters of peripheral blood were drawn from each donor into EDTA-treated Vacutainer tubes. Ficoll-Paque density-gradient centrifugation was used to isolate PBMCs, with at least 7 million per sample. Total RNA was extracted from PBMCs with Trizol reagent, with at least 6 micrograms obtained per sample. For every donor, an aliquot of PBMCs went through flow cytometry to measure the percentages of naive CD45RAhigh/CD27high T cells. From cysteine to phenylalanine, the CDR3 is 15 amino acids long. Here the CDR3 DNA is all that survives: 45 bases in frame from base 1. Reading the germline V gene gives CDR1 MNHNS and CDR2 SASEGT. V is pared back by 6 bases and J by 0 bases, with 15 bases lying between the germline termini. These same records also appear under a second study, on T cells of mothers and their children. Reported in the second study: Nine systemically healthy Caucasian individuals served as donors, namely three mothers together with their six children. cDNA synthesis used all of the extracted RNA, with around 1.6 ug of RNA in each 15 ul reaction. In the second PCR, sample barcodes and 2-4 random nucleotides were introduced via the M1S primer. Each mother yielded over 8.5 million TCR beta CDR3 reads and each child 2.5 million to 3 million reads. In both related and unrelated pairs, thymic selection shapes the output of TCR recombination in a similar way, with inherited differences having only a minor effect. Related mother-child pairs always showed normalized repertoire overlap that was slightly higher than in unrelated mother-child pairs, though the difference was never significant. With a sensitivity of approximately 96 clones per million clonotypes, no persistent microchimeric T cell clones were detected. The study used deep NGS to compare TCR beta repertoires of mothers and children, seeking features distinguishing related mother-child pairs from unrelated individuals. Mothers averaged around 43 +/- 4 years of age and children averaged roughly 10 +/- 4 years. After adapter ligation with NEBNext reagents, the libraries were sequenced on Illumina HiSeq 2000 with 100+100 nt paired-end reads. To prevent cross-contamination, the mother and child libraries were prepared one month apart and sequenced in separate runs. For each donor, somewhere between roughly 500,000 and 2,100,000 distinct TCR beta clonotypes were identified. Naive TCR beta clonotypes were estimated from low-frequency clonotypes matched to each donor's FACS-determined naive share, without sorting.

The sequenced sample consisted of blood. The receptor was derived from a boy between 5 and 17 years old in good health. Recombination linked TRBV6-1 to TRBJ2-7, and perhaps TRBD2 as D gene, on 6 matching bases. Read as DNA, the sequence is TGTGCCAGCAGAGCCCCGGGGGATAGCTCCTACGAGCAGTACTTC. Translation gives CASRAPGDSSYEQYF.